This T cell receptor (beta chain) emerged from a study of OX40 agonist ivuxolimab in advanced cancers. Study in general: Allowance was made for prior anti-PD-1, anti-PD-L1 or anti-CTLA-4 therapy, and approximately 40% had some.

With respect to this clone: Its antigen is currently unknown.

Study-level findings and limits: Some nonresponders additionally presented with little normalized T-cell clonal expansion. Partial responders at 0.1-3.0 mg/kg showed near-lowest clonal expansion.

Only in-frame clones appear in the TCRdb table, and some are missing; sequencing was by immunoSEQ multiplex PCR. The sample yields about 74,000 clones, approximately 88% seen once. Germline CDR1 and CDR2: SNHLY and FYNNEI. This CDR3 has 15 residues. V lost 8 bases, J lost 3 bases, and 18 bases lay in between. The rearrangement links TRBV2 to TRBJ2-3; D is perhaps TRBD1 or TRBD2 (5 bases each). The clonotype was recovered from an adult with an advanced solid tumor such as melanoma, head and neck, liver or kidney cancer. The sequencing used CD4+ or CD8+ T cells sorted from blood, collected in a trial of the OX40 agonist ivuxolimab. The DNA of the CDR3 is TGTGCCAGCGAGGGGTTTTTGGGCCGGACAGATACGCAGTATTTT. It yields the protein CASEGFLGRTDTQYF.